These 29 T cell receptor beta chains share one sample of origin, sequenced in a study of cytomegalovirus exposure and HLA in healthy donors. 60 Vbeta and 13 Jbeta primers were used in PCR. TCRdb's copy holds only in-frame clones and misses some; the assay was immunoSEQ multiplex PCR. This table has more than 150,000 clones, about four fifths appearing once. Sequencing was carried out using PBMCs. Receptors were obtained from a young woman in good health and CMV-seropositive.

V usage is TRBV2 and J usage is TRBJ2-1; 10 positions match TRBD2. The V segment lost 6 bases and the J segment 4 bases; nucleotides outside the gene matches: 12. Germline loops: CDR1 SNHLY, CDR2 FYNNEI. This CDR3 is 17 amino acids long. The CDR3 sequence: CASRGSGTSVLYNEQFF. The CDR3 bases are TGTGCCAGCAGAGGGTCCGGGACTAGCGTACTATACAATGAGCAGTTCTTC.

The chain couples TRBV10-2 to TRBJ2-3; 7 bases align to TRBD2. With 3 bases clipped from V and 3 bases from J, the junction kept 9 bases outside the gene matches. This CDR3 has 16 amino acids. Germline CDR1 and CDR2: WSHSY and SAAADI. DNA of the CDR3: TGCGCCAGCAGTGAATACGGCGGGAGAAGAACAGATACGCAGTATTTT. Translating gives CASSEYGGRRTDTQYF.

This chain connects TRBV28 to TRBJ1-2; TRBD1 is a possible D gene (6 bases). Trimming took 5 bases from V and 6 from J, leaving 13 bases between them. The CDR3 is 13 amino acids. CDR1 MDHEN and CDR2 SYDVKM come from the germline V gene. Here the CDR3 reads CASSGRGANGYTF. CDR3 DNA: TGTGCCAGCAGTGGGCGGGGGGCGAATGGCTACACCTTC.

The rearrangement links TRBV2 to TRBJ2-2; the D gene is possibly TRBD2 (5 bases). V lost 3 bases and J 6 bases, leaving 20 bases between the germline ends. Per germline, CDR1 SNHLY and CDR2 FYNNEI. The CDR3 sequence is 17 residues long. This CDR3 reads CASSDRSHPVDSGELFF. The CDR3 DNA is TGTGCCAGCAGTGATAGGTCCCACCCCGTGGACTCCGGGGAGCTGTTTTTT.

The chain has TRBV4-3 and TRBJ2-3; tentatively, D is TRBD2 (7 bases). Trimming took 1 base from V and 13 from J, leaving 18 bases between them. This CDR3 region has 14 residues. Looked up from germline, CDR1 is LGHNA and CDR2 is YSLEER. The CDR3, as DNA: TGCGCCAGCAGCCAAGTCCCCGGGGGGACATTGGAGTATTTT. It is translated as CASSQVPGGTLEYF.

The chain employs TRBV9 and TRBJ1-4, with 7 bases lining up with TRBD1. V was pared by 4 bases and J by 8 bases, with 11 bases of the junction left unmatched. The germline V gene encodes CDR1 SGDLS and CDR2 YYNGEE. The CDR3 runs 15 residues. CDR3 loop: CASSTKTGYYEKLFF. The CDR3 DNA follows: TGTGCCAGCAGCACAAAGACAGGGTACTACGAAAAACTGTTTTTT.

The rearrangement uses TRBV7-9 and TRBJ1-4; 8 bases align to TRBD1. Germline lookup yields CDR1 SEHNR and CDR2 FQNEAQ (reference sequence). The V gene end was trimmed by 2 bases and the J gene end by 7 bases; junction bases not matched to a gene: 3. CDR3 length equals 14 residues. CDR3 coding DNA: TGTGCCAGCAGCTTAATGGGACAGGCTGAAAAACTGTTTTTT. It specifies CASSLMGQAEKLFF.

This clone was observed a single time. The chain couples TRBV4-1 to TRBJ1-2, with no clear D. The CDR3 totals 14 residues. Germline V gene lookup returns CDR1 MGHRA and CDR2 YSYEKL. Deletions cut 1 base from V and 2 bases from J, with 8 bases between. CDR3 in DNA: TGCGCCAGCAGCCAAGCGGCGGGAAACTATGGCTACACCTTC. Translating it yields CASSQAAGNYGYTF.

The chain links TRBV5-1 to TRBJ2-2, with TRBD2 identical over 8 bases. The V gene's germline CDR1 is SGHRS and CDR2 YFSETQ. The V segment lost 3 bases and the J segment 5 bases; nucleotides outside the gene matches: 9. The CDR3 is 16 residues long. DNA for the CDR3: TGCGCCAGCAGCTATTACGGGAGGGCCGTTACCGGGGAGCTGTTTTTT. Protein: CASSYYGRAVTGELFF.

The rearrangement uses TRBV6-5 and TRBJ2-7; 8 positions match TRBD1. CDR3 length equals 14 residues. Germline-derived CDR1 and CDR2 are MNHEY and SVGAGI. Unmatched junction bases numbered 5, after V lost 2 bases and J lost 5 bases. The CDR3 DNA sequence: TGTGCCAGCAGTTACGGGACAGGTATCCACGAGCAGTACTTC. Its protein is CASSYGTGIHEQYF.

The chain is built from TRBV6-4 and TRBJ2-1, with 8 bases matching TRBD1. This CDR3 is built from 15 residues. The germline gives CDR1 MRHNA, CDR2 SNTAGT. V was clipped by 4 bases and J by 6 bases; unmatched bases: 8. The CDR3 spells CASSAQGGFLNEQFF. CDR3 bases: TGTGCCAGCAGTGCACAGGGGGGTTTCCTCAATGAGCAGTTCTTC.

This clone turned up a few times. The rearrangement links TRBV28 to TRBJ1-1; 11 bases agree with TRBD1. Germline CDR1 is MDHEN and CDR2 is SYDVKM. There are 14 residues in the CDR3. The ends lost 6 bases at V and 5 bases at J; junction bases unmatched: 5. This CDR3 is CASSMDRGHTEAFF. The CDR3, as DNA: TGTGCCAGCAGCATGGACAGGGGGCATACTGAAGCTTTCTTT.

The chain is built from TRBV5-1 and TRBJ2-2, with TRBD1 matching 7 bases. This CDR3 has 18 residues. Germline lookup yields CDR1 SGHRS and CDR2 YFSETQ. V was pared by 3 bases and J by 0 bases, with 11 bases of the junction left unmatched. CDR3 sequence: CASSSWGQSGPNTGELFF. CDR3 coding DNA: TGCGCCAGCAGCTCTTGGGGACAGAGCGGCCCGAACACCGGGGAGCTGTTTTTT.

The chain is built from TRBV7-9 and TRBJ2-3; possibly TRBD2 for D (5 bases). Trimming cost V 1 base and J 2 bases, with 10 bases left between them. The germline V gene encodes CDR1 SEHNR and CDR2 FQNEAQ (reference sequence). CDR3 length: 15 amino acids. The CDR3 loop reads CASSLGDSATDTQYF. The CDR3 DNA reads as TGTGCCAGCAGCTTAGGTGATAGCGCCACAGATACGCAGTATTTT.

This rearrangement joins TRBV27 to TRBJ2-2; D perhaps matches TRBD1 (5 bases). V dropped 5 bases and J dropped 1 base, with 14 bases sitting between them. Germline V gene sequence: CDR1 MNHEY, CDR2 SMNVEV (reference sequence). The CDR3 runs to 16 residues. CDR3 in DNA: TGTGCCAGCAGTCCTCAACGACAGATGAACACCGGGGAGCTGTTTTTT. This translates into CASSPQRQMNTGELFF.

V and J are TRBV4-3 and TRBJ2-3, with a possible D match to TRBD1 (5 bases). V was trimmed by 0 bases and J by 1 base, leaving 8 bases between them. The germline V gene encodes CDR1 LGHNA and CDR2 YSLEER. There are 15 residues in the CDR3. CDR3 DNA sequence: TGCGCCAGCAGCCAAGAGACCAGGGGCACAGATACGCAGTATTTT. This encodes CASSQETRGTDTQYF.

The rearrangement joins TRBV28 to TRBJ2-1, with 14 bases identical to TRBD2. Germline V CDR1 and CDR2: MDHEN, SYDVKM. Unmatched junction bases numbered 10, after V lost 6 bases and J lost 6 bases. The CDR3 runs to 17 residues. CDR3 region: CASSPISGLAGANEQFF. As DNA, the CDR3 is TGTGCCAGCAGCCCAATATCGGGACTAGCGGGAGCCAATGAGCAGTTCTTC.

This clone was seen a few times. The CDR3 DNA is TGTGCCAGTAGTATCGACGTACAGGGGATCACGCAGTATTTT. It encodes CASSIDVQGITQYF. The chain combines TRBV19 with TRBJ2-3; 7 bases map to TRBD1. The V gene's germline CDR1 is LNHDA and CDR2 SQIVND (reference sequence). The CDR3 length is 14 residues. The V and J ends lost 3 bases and 9 bases, in that order; junction bases with no gene match: 9.

The V and J genes are TRBV5-1 and TRBJ2-3, with 7 bases identical to TRBD2. Germline CDR1 and CDR2: SGHRS and YFSETQ. Trimming at V came to 4 bases and at J to 4 bases, leaving 9 bases not matched to a gene. The CDR3 runs to 15 residues. The chain's CDR3 is CASSPNPGRADTQYF. CDR3 coding DNA: TGCGCCAGCAGCCCAAACCCGGGGAGGGCAGATACGCAGTATTTT. Based on the CDR3 plus reference TRBV5-1 and TRBJ2-3, the full variable domain is KAGVTQTPRYLIKTRGQQVTLSCSPISGHRSVSWYQQTPGQGLQFLFEYFSETQRNKGNFPGRFSGRQFSNSRSEMNVSTLELGDSALYLCASSPNPGRADTQYFGPGTRLTVL.

The chain combines TRBV12-2 with TRBJ2-7; TRBD1, the D gene given by the table, was not confirmed from the DNA. TRBV12-2 is annotated as a pseudogene. The CDR3 is 15 residues long. In DNA, the CDR3 is TGTGCAAGTCGCCCCCGACAGGGGGCGATTTCCGAGCAGTACTTC. Amino acids: CASRPRQGAISEQYF.

There are a few counts of this clone. The chain joins TRBV6-6 to TRBJ1-4, with a weak D call TRBD1 (5 bases). V lost 8 bases and J 15 bases, leaving 13 bases between the germline ends. The CDR3 is made up of 10 amino acids. From germline, CDR1 is MNHNY and CDR2 SVGAGI (reference sequence). This CDR3 reads CASEGRRVFF. The DNA of the CDR3 is TGTGCCAGCGAGGGGCGGAGGGTGTTTTTT.

The rearrangement uses TRBV6-6 and TRBJ1-3; tentatively, D is TRBD1 (5 bases). This CDR3 has 15 residues. The V gene lost 8 bases and the J gene lost 0 bases, with 14 bases spanning the gap. Germline V gives CDR1 MNHNY, CDR2 SVGAGI (reference sequence). Here the CDR3 reads CASVYRPSSGNTIYF. The CDR3 nucleotides read TGTGCCAGCGTCTACAGGCCGTCCTCTGGAAACACCATATATTTT.

For the CDR3, the DNA is TGTGCCAGCACTCCTAGCGGGAGCAACACAGATACGCAGTATTTT. Translated, it gives CASTPSGSNTDTQYF. The genes are TRBV2 and TRBJ2-3; 10 nucleotides agree with TRBD2. The germline gives CDR1 SNHLY, CDR2 FYNNEI. Germline trimming cut 7 bases from V and 2 bases from J; bases unmatched to any gene: 6. The CDR3 length is 15 residues.

The chain couples TRBV5-1 to TRBJ2-3; TRBD1 matches at 9 bases. The trim removed 4 bases at V and 9 bases at J, leaving 9 bases unmatched. This CDR3 is built from 14 residues. CDR1 SGHRS and CDR2 YFSETQ come from the germline V gene. As DNA, the CDR3 is TGCGCCAGCAGCGCGGGACAGGGAATCCCCACGCAGTATTTT. Translation: CASSAGQGIPTQYF.

The genes are TRBV5-1 and TRBJ2-1; D call uncertain. The CDR3 runs 14 residues. V was pared by 0 bases and J by 6 bases, with 10 bases between. Germline V lookup: CDR1 SGHRS, CDR2 YFSETQ. The CDR3 DNA sequence: TGCGCCAGCAGCTTGGTACTCGGTGGCAATGAGCAGTTCTTC. This sequence encodes CASSLVLGGNEQFF. Using reference TRBV5-1 and TRBJ2-1 for the parts outside the CDR3, the full variable domain is KAGVTQTPRYLIKTRGQQVTLSCSPISGHRSVSWYQQTPGQGLQFLFEYFSETQRNKGNFPGRFSGRQFSNSRSEMNVSTLELGDSALYLCASSLVLGGNEQFFGPGTRLTVL.

The V and J genes are TRBV2 and TRBJ1-5; the D gene is possibly TRBD1 (5 bases). This CDR3 has 13 amino acids. V gave up 4 bases and J gave up 7 bases, with 11 bases separating them. CDR1 and CDR2 from the germline V gene are SNHLY and FYNNEI. The DNA for the CDR3 is TGTGCCAGCAGTGCGGGGGTGGAGCAGCCCCAGCATTTT. Translating gives CASSAGVEQPQHF.

This rearrangement joins TRBV7-8 to TRBJ2-1; TRBD1 matches 7 bases. With V trimmed by 4 bases and J by 3 bases, 3 bases remained unmatched. The germline V gene encodes CDR1 SGHVS and CDR2 FQNEAQ. This CDR3 spans 14 amino acids. The CDR3 region is CASSYGTDYNEQFF. As DNA, the CDR3 is TGTGCCAGCAGCTACGGGACAGACTACAATGAGCAGTTCTTC.

The count of this clone is one. The chain employs TRBV28 and TRBJ2-3, with TRBD1 matching 8 bases. CDR1 and CDR2 (germline): MDHEN, SYDVKM. V dropped 6 bases and J dropped 4; count of bases not matched to a gene: 9. The CDR3 is 15 residues long. CDR3 bases: TGTGCCAGCAGGCCCCAGGGGGCACGTGCAGATACGCAGTATTTT. As protein: CASRPQGARADTQYF.

The gene calls are TRBV27 and TRBJ2-1, with no clear D. The CDR3 sequence is 13 residues long. Trimming removed 5 bases at V and 12 bases at J, with 17 bases between. Germline V gene data show CDR1 as MNHEY and CDR2 as SMNVEV (reference sequence). CDR3 sequence: CASSGLGPMGQFF. The CDR3 nucleotides are TGTGCCAGCAGTGGTCTAGGCCCGATGGGGCAGTTCTTC.